The clone carrying this T cell receptor beta chain showed up many times. Its target is unknown. Preparation of the TCRbeta library involved a method that used unique molecular identifiers. TCRdb re-analysed the PCR reads in MiXCR, keeping a single row per CDR3 protein. The sample holds approximately 240,000 distinct CDR3 sequences, under 13% seen once. This record comes from a study of T-cell reconstitution after alpha-beta-depleted transplantation in children. Study findings and constraints: Recipient T cells and thymic progenitors that survived were the source of the high TCRbeta diversity seen at day 60 in some patients.

Between the trimmed V and J ends, which lost 3 bases and 2 bases, there was a span of 16 bases. This CDR3 is built from 16 residues. Germline CDR1 and CDR2: SGHVS and FQNEAQ. The chain is built from TRBV7-8 and TRBJ2-5; a possible D gene is TRBD2 (6 bases). This receptor was taken from a child less than two years old with acute myeloid leukemia, due to receive a stem cell transplant. This specimen was PBMCs, taken before TCRalphabeta/CD19-depleted stem cell transplant. CDR3 coding DNA: TGTGCCAGCAGCTTGCAGTTGGGGGGAAGGCAAGAGACCCAGTACTTC. Translating it yields CASSLQLGGRQETQYF.